Each of the 6 T cell receptor beta chains below was sequenced from the same sample in a study of patients and donors after allogeneic stem cell transplantation. Each CDR3 protein is one row after TCRdb ran MiXCR on the RT-PCR reads. The sample shows about 960,000 distinct CDR3 sequences, approximately 18% of them seen only once. What was sequenced was blood, either unsorted or a sorted T cell fraction (not recorded which). The source is a human donor who was either an allogeneic HSCT recipient or a stem cell or donor lymphocyte infusion donor (not recorded which). It is not recorded whose cells these are; they may come from a transplant donor.

The chain is built from TRBV20-1 and TRBJ1-1; D remains unclear. The germline V and J ends were trimmed by 0 bases and 4 bases, with 15 bases remaining between them. Germline V gene lookup returns CDR1 DFQATT and CDR2 SNEGSKA (reference sequence). The CDR3 extends over 15 amino acids. The CDR3 loop is CSARDNSRAGTEAFF. CDR3 DNA: TGCAGTGCTAGAGATAATTCGAGGGCGGGCACTGAAGCTTTCTTT.

This rearrangement joins TRBV27 to TRBJ1-1; D may be TRBD1 (5 bases). Germline V gene lookup returns CDR1 MNHEY and CDR2 SMNVEV (reference sequence). The V end lost 5 bases, the J end lost 7 bases, and 11 bases lay between the germline ends. The CDR3 is made up of 12 amino acids. CDR3 nucleotides: TGTGCCAGCAGTCCCGCGGGGGTTGAAGCTTTCTTT. Its translation is CASSPAGVEAFF.

The chain employs TRBV5-5 and TRBJ2-2, with 7 nucleotides matching TRBD1. This CDR3 contains 14 residues. The J segment lost 7 bases and the V segment lost 4 bases, leaving 7 bases of the junction unmatched. Per the germline V gene, CDR1 is SGHKS and CDR2 is YYEKEE (reference sequence). CDR3 protein: CASSHGTAVGELFF. In DNA form, the CDR3 reads TGTGCCAGCAGCCATGGGACAGCTGTCGGGGAGCTGTTTTTT.

The V call is TRBV20-1, the J call TRBJ1-2; possibly TRBD1 for D (5 bases). Germline V gene sequence: CDR1 DFQATT, CDR2 SNEGSKA (reference sequence). V lost 0 bases and J lost 7, with 15 bases in between. The CDR3 contains 14 residues. The CDR3 nucleotides are TGCAGTGCTAGAGATTGGAGGACGGGGGGTGGCTACACCTTC. This translates into CSARDWRTGGGYTF.

This clonotype came up a few times. The rearrangement links TRBV10-3 to TRBJ2-3; TRBD2 is a possible D gene (5 bases). This CDR3 spans 15 amino acids. Between the trimmed V and J ends, which lost 3 bases and 0 bases, there was a span of 10 bases. Germline V gene data show CDR1 as ENHRY and CDR2 as SYGVKD. This CDR3 reads CAISESRVSTDTQYF. The CDR3, as DNA: TGTGCCATCAGTGAATCGCGGGTGAGCACAGATACGCAGTATTTT.

In its sample, this clonotype was seen a few times. The chain has TRBV15 and TRBJ1-1; 8 nucleotides align to TRBD1. Trimming removed 5 bases from V and 1 base from J; junction bases left unmatched: 6. The CDR3 covers 15 residues. CDR1 and CDR2 from the germline V gene are LNHNV and YYDKDF (reference sequence). CDR3 loop: CATSLSGGKNTEAFF. The CDR3, as DNA: TGTGCCACCAGCCTGTCAGGGGGCAAGAACACTGAAGCTTTCTTT.